This TCR beta chain appears in the sequencing data of a study of cytomegalovirus exposure and HLA in healthy donors. About the research overall: An early data release held about 85 million unique TCRs from HLA-typed donors.

The study ran its PCR with 60 Vbeta and 13 Jbeta primers. TCRdb keeps only in-frame clones here, not all; method: immunoSEQ multiplex PCR. This sample has about 190,000 clones, with just under 75% found just once. The CDR3 is 16 amino acids. Germline assignment: CDR1 MDHEN and CDR2 SYDVKM. V was clipped by 5 bases and J by 8 bases; unmatched bases: 13. Findings and limits, study-wide: A previous analysis found most TCR beta V segments productive roughly 87% or roughly 30% of the time. Immune exposure information comprised only CMV serostatus.

To note about this clone: Its cognate antigen is unknown.

The sequence derives from a young man in good health and CMV-seropositive. The sample consisted of PBMCs. The genes are TRBV28 and TRBJ2-1; 9 nucleotides match TRBD1. The CDR3 region has the DNA TGTGCCAGCAGTCCTCGGCGGGACAGGGTATGGGATGAGCAGTTCTTC. It specifies CASSPRRDRVWDEQFF.